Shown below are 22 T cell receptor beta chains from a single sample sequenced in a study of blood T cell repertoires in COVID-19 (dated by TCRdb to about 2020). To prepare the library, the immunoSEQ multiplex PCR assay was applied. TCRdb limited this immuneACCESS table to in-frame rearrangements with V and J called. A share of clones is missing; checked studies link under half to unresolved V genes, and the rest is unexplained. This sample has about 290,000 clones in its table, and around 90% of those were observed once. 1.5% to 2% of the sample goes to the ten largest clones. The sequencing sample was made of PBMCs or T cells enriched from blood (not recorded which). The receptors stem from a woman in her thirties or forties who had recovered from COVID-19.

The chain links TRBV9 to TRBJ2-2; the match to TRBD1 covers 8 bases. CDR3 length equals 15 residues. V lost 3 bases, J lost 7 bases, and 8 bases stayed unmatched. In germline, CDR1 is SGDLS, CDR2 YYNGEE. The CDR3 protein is CASSGYPGGHGELFF. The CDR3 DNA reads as TGTGCCAGCAGCGGCTATCCAGGGGGCCACGGGGAGCTGTTTTTT.

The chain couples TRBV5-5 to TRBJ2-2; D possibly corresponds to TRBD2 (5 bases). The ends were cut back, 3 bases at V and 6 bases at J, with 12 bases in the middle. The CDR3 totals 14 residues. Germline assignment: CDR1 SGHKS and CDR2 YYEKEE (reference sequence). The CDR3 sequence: CASSSLSGAGELFF. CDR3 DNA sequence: TGTGCCAGCAGCTCCCTCAGCGGTGCCGGGGAGCTGTTTTTT. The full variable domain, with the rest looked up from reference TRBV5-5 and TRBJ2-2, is DAGVTQSPTHLIKTRGQQVTLRCSPISGHKSVSWYQQVLGQGPQFIFQYYEKEERGRGNFPDRFSARQFPNYSSELNVNALLLGDSALYLCASSSLSGAGELFFGEGSRLTVL.

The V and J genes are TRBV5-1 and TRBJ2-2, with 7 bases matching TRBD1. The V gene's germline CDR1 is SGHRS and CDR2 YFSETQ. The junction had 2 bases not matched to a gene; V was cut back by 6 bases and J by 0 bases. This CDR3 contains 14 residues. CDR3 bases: TGCGCCAGCATGGGGACAGCGAACACCGGGGAGCTGTTTTTT. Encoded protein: CASMGTANTGELFF.

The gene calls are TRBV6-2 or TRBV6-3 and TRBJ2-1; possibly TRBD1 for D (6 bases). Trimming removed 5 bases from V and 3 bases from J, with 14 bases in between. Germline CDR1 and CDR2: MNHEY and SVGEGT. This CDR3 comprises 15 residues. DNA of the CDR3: TGTGCCAGCAGTCTAGGGGGTGGGGGCTACAATGAGCAGTTCTTC. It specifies CASSLGGGGYNEQFF.

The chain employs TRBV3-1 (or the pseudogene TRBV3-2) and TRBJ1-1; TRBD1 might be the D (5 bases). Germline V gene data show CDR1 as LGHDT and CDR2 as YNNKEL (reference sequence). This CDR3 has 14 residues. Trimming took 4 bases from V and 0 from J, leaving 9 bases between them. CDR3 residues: CASSLRGMNTEAFF. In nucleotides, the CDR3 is TGTGCCAGCAGCCTAAGGGGCATGAACACTGAAGCTTTCTTT.

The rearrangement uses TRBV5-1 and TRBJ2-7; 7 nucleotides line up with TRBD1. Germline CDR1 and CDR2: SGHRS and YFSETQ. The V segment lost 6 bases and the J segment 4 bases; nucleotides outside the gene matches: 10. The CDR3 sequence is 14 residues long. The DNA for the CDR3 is TGCGCCAGCACCCCGACAGGGACGAAATACGAGCAGTACTTC. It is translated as CASTPTGTKYEQYF.

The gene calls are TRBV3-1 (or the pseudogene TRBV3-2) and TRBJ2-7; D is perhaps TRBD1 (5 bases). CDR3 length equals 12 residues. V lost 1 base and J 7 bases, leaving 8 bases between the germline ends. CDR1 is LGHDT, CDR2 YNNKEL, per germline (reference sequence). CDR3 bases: TGTGCCAGCAGCCAAGGACAGATAGAGCAGTACTTC. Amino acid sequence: CASSQGQIEQYF.

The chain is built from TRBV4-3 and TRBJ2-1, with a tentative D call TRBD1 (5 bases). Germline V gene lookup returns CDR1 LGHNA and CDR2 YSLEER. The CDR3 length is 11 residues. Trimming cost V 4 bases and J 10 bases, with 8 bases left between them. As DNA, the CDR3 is TGCGCCAGCAGCCTCGGACACGAGCAGTTCTTC. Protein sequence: CASSLGHEQFF.

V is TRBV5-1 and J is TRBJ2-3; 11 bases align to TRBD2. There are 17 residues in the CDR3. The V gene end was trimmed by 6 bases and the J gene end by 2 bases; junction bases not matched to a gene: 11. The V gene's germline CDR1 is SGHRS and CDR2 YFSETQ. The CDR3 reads CASTSPETSGITDTQYF. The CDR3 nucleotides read TGCGCCAGCACCTCGCCCGAGACTAGCGGGATCACAGATACGCAGTATTTT.

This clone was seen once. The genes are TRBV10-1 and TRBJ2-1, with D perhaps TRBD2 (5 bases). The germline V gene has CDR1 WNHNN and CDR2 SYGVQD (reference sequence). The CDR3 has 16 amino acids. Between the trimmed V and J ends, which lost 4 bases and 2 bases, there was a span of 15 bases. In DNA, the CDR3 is TGCGCCAGCAGTGGAGGTAGGCAGGAGGCCTACAATGAGCAGTTCTTC. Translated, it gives CASSGGRQEAYNEQFF.

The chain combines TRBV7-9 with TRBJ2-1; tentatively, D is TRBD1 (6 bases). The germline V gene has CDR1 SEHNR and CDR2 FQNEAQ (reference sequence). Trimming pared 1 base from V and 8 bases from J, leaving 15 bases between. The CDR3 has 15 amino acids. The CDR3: CASSLEGVGVDEQFF. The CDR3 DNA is TGTGCCAGCAGCTTAGAGGGGGTAGGCGTCGATGAGCAGTTCTTC.

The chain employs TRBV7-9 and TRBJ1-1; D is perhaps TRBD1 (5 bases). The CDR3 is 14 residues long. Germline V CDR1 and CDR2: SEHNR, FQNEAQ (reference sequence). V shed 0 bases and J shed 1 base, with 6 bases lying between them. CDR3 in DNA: TGTGCCAGCAGCTTAGCGCAGGGGAACACTGAAGCTTTCTTT. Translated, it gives CASSLAQGNTEAFF.

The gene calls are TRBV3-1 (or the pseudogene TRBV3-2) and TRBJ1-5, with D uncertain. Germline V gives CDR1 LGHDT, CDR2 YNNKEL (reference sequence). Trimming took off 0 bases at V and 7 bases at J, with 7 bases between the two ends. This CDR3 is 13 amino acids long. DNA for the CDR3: TGTGCCAGCAGCCAAGATCTCAGACAGCCCCAGCATTTT. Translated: CASSQDLRQPQHF.

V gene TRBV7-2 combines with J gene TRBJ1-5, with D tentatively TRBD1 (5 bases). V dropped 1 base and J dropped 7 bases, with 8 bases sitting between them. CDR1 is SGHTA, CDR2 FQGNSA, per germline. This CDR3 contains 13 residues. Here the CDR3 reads CASSLEGRQPQHF. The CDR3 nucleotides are TGTGCCAGCAGCTTAGAGGGGAGGCAGCCCCAGCATTTT.

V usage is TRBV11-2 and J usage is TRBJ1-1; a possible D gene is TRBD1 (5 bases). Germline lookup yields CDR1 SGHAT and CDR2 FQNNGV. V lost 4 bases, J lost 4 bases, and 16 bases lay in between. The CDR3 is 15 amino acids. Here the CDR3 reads CASSYMGLMITEAFF. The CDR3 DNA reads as TGTGCCAGCAGCTATATGGGACTGATGATCACTGAAGCTTTCTTT.

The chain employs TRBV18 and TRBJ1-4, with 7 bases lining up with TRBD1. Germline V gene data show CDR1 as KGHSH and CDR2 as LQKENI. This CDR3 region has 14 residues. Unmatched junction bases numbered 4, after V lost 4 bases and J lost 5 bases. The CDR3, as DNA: TGTGCCAGCTCACGACAGGGACAAAATGAAAAACTGTTTTTT. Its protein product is CASSRQGQNEKLFF.

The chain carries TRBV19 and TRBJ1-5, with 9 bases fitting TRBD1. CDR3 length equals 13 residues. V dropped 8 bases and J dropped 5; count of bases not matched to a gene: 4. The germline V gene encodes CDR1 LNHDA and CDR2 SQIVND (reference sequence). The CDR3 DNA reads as TGTGCCAGTGGGGACAGGGAGCATCAGCCCCAGCATTTT. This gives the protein CASGDREHQPQHF.

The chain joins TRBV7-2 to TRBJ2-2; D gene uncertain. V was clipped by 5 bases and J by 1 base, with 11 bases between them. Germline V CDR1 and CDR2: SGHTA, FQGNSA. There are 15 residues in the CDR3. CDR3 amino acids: CASSVQSGNTGELFF. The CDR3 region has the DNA TGTGCCAGCAGCGTACAGAGTGGGAACACCGGGGAGCTGTTTTTT.

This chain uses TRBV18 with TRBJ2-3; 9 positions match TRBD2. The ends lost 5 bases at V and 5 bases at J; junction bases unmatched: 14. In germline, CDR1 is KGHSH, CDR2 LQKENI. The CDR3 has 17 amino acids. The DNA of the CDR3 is TGTGCCAGCTCAAACTCACTGCAGCGGGAGGATCAAGATACGCAGTATTTT. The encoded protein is CASSNSLQREDQDTQYF.

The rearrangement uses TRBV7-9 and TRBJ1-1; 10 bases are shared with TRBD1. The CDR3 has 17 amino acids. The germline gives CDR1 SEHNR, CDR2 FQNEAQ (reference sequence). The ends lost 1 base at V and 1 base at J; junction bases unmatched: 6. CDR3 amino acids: CASSLETGGLRNTEAFF. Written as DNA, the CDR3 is TGTGCCAGCAGCTTAGAGACAGGGGGCCTTCGGAACACTGAAGCTTTCTTT.

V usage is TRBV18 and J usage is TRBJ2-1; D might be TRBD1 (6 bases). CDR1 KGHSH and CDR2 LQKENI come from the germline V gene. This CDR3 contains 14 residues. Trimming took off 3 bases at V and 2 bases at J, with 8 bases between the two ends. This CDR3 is CASSPWGPYNEQFF. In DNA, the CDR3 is TGTGCCAGCTCACCGTGGGGGCCCTACAATGAGCAGTTCTTC.

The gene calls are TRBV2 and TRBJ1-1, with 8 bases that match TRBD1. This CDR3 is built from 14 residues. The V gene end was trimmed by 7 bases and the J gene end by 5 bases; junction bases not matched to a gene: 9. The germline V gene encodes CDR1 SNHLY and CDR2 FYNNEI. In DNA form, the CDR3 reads TGTGCCAGCATAATTCAGGGGGCAATAACTGAAGCTTTCTTT. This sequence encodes CASIIQGAITEAFF.